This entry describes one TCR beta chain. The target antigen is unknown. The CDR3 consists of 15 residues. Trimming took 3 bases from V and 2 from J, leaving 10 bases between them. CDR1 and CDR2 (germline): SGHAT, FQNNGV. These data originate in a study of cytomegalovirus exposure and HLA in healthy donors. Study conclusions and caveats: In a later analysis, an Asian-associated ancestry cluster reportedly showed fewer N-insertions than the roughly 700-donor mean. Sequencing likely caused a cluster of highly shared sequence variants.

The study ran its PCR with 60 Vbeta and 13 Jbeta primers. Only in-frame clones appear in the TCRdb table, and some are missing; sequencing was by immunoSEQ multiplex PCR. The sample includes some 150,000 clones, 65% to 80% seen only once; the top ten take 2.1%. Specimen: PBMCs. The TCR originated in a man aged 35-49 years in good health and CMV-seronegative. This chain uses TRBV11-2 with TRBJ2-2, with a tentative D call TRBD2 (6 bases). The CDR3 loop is CASSFSGPNTGELFF. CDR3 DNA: TGTGCCAGCAGCTTTAGCGGACCTAACACCGGGGAGCTGTTTTTT.